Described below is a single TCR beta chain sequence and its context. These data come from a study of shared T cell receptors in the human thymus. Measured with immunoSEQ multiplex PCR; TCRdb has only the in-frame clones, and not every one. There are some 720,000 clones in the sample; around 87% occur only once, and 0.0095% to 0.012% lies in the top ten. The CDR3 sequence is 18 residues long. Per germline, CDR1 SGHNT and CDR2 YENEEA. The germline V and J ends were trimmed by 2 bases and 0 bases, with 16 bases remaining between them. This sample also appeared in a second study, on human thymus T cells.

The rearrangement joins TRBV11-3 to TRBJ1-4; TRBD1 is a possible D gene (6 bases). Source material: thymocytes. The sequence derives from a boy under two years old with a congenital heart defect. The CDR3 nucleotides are TGTGCCAGCAGCTTAAAGGCAGGGGTGGTAGCAACTAATGAAAAACTGTTTTTT. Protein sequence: CASSLKAGVVATNEKLFF.